The rows below give T cell receptor beta chains drawn from one sample of a study of cytomegalovirus exposure and HLA in healthy donors. TCRdb's copy holds only in-frame clones and misses some; the assay was immunoSEQ multiplex PCR. The sample has about 170,000 clones, around 80% seen once; the top ten hold approximately 2.4%. The sequenced sample consisted of PBMCs. These receptors were collected from a male donor in good health and CMV-seronegative. CDR3s include the opening cysteine and the closing phenylalanine or tryptophan. A D gene is named only where the DNA matches it firmly. Clone size, where shown, is once, few, many, or a class for clones that have expanded.

J | size | V | D | CDR3 | DNA
TRBJ1-5 | NA | TRBV29-1 | TRBD1 | CSVATGDSGQPQHF | TGCAGCGTTGCCACAGGGGATAGCGGTCAGCCCCAGCATTTT
TRBJ2-2 | NA | TRBV7-2 | NA | CASSLAPDTGELFF | TGTGCCAGCAGCTTAGCCCCCGACACCGGGGAGCTGTTTTTT
TRBJ2-3 | once | TRBV7-9 | NA | CSSSQTTRETDTQYF | TGTTCCAGCAGCCAGACAACGAGGGAGACAGATACGCAGTATTTT
TRBJ2-3 | NA | TRBV13 | TRBD2 | CASSEMGLAGDTQYF | TGTGCCAGCTCCGAAATGGGACTAGCTGGAGATACGCAGTATTTT
TRBJ1-2 | NA | TRBV5-4 | TRBD1 | CASSFGQGDYGYTF | TGTGCCAGCAGCTTCGGACAGGGGGACTATGGCTACACCTTC
TRBJ1-5 | NA | TRBV6-5 | NA | CASSTQGGPNQPQHF | TGTGCCAGCAGTACCCAAGGGGGACCCAATCAGCCCCAGCATTTT
TRBJ1-2 | NA | TRBV6-5 | TRBD1 | CASSRQGAGYGYTF | TGTGCCAGCAGCCGACAGGGGGCTGGCTATGGCTACACCTTC
TRBJ1-2 | NA | TRBV18 | TRBD1 | CASSPRTGESGYTF | TGTGCCAGCTCACCGCGGACAGGGGAAAGTGGCTACACCTTC
TRBJ1-1 | NA | TRBV4-1 | TRBD1 | CASSQQQGGMNTEAFF | TGCGCCAGCAGCCAACAACAGGGGGGAATGAACACTGAAGCTTTCTTT
TRBJ2-1 | NA | TRBV9 | NA | CASNPLGGVEQFF | TGTGCCAGCAACCCACTTGGCGGGGTTGAGCAGTTCTTC
TRBJ2-7 | few | TRBV6-1 | TRBD2 | CASSVSGDYEQYF | TGTGCCAGCAGTGTGAGCGGGGATTACGAGCAGTACTTC
TRBJ1-5 | NA | TRBV19 | NA | CASSGTYGNQPQHF | TGTGCCAGTAGCGGGACATACGGCAATCAGCCCCAGCATTTT
TRBJ2-7 | NA | TRBV10-3 | TRBD2 | CAISDPPGTSGGDSTQQYF | TGTGCCATCAGTGACCCTCCCGGGACTAGCGGGGGTGACTCTACGCAGCAGTACTTC
TRBJ1-3 | NA | TRBV11-3 | TRBD1 | CASSTGTGDKPGNTIYF | TGTGCCAGCAGCACCGGAACAGGGGATAAACCTGGAAACACCATATATTTT
TRBJ1-2 | NA | TRBV27 | TRBD1 | CASSLEGQPKFYGYTF | TGTGCCAGCAGTTTAGAGGGACAGCCGAAATTCTATGGCTACACCTTC
TRBJ1-2 | NA | TRBV15 | TRBD1 | CATSREQKTGADIGYTF | TGTGCCACCAGCAGGGAGCAGAAGACAGGGGCGGACATTGGCTACACCTTC
TRBJ1-1 | NA | TRBV10-1 | TRBD1 | CASRPYKQGYTEAFF | TGCGCCAGCAGGCCCTACAAACAGGGGTACACTGAAGCTTTCTTT
TRBJ1-5 | NA | TRBV6-5 | NA | CASSYRRDVSNQPQHF | TGTGCCAGCAGCTACAGGAGGGACGTCAGCAATCAGCCCCAGCATTTT
TRBJ1-1 | few | TRBV5-1 | TRBD1 | CASSLVSGTGQNTEAFF | TGCGCCAGCAGCTTGGTGTCCGGGACAGGGCAAAACACTGAAGCTTTCTTT
TRBJ2-5 | NA | TRBV6-5 | NA | CASSLSGGRETQYF | TGTGCCAGCAGTTTGTCCGGAGGGCGCGAGACCCAGTACTTC
TRBJ2-5 | NA | TRBV29-1 | NA | CSFGASRETQYF | TGCAGCTTTGGGGCTAGCCGGGAGACCCAGTACTTC
TRBJ1-1 | NA | TRBV10-3 | TRBD1 | CAISDPVRDRGCEAFF | TGTGCCATCAGTGATCCTGTCCGGGACAGGGGGTGTGAAGCTTTCTTT
TRBJ1-2 | NA | TRBV5-1 | TRBD1 | CASSSGQGGNYGYTF | TGCGCCAGCAGCTCGGGACAGGGCGGGAACTATGGCTACACCTTC
TRBJ2-3 | NA | TRBV7-9 | NA | CSSSPRNTQYF | TGTTCCAGCAGCCCTAGGAATACGCAGTATTTT
TRBJ1-2 | NA | TRBV28 | TRBD1 | CASRPDRGVSNYGYTF | TGTGCCAGCAGACCCGACAGGGGCGTGAGTAACTATGGCTACACCTTC
TRBJ2-7 | NA | TRBV5-1 | TRBD2 | CASSLGDTLMTGGPYEQYF | TGCGCCAGCAGCTTGGGGGACACCCTAATGACGGGAGGGCCCTACGAGCAGTACTTC
TRBJ2-7 | NA | TRBV5-6 | TRBD2 | CASSSAGGYEQYF | TGTGCCAGCAGCTCCGCGGGAGGCTACGAGCAGTACTTC
TRBJ2-3 | few | TRBV4-2 | NA | CASSPGPGWADTQYF | TGTGCCAGCAGCCCCGGCCCAGGTTGGGCAGATACGCAGTATTTT
TRBJ2-2 | NA | TRBV5-6 | TRBD2 | CASSPAGGTGELFF | TGTGCCAGCAGCCCAGCGGGGGGGACCGGGGAGCTGTTTTTT
TRBJ1-1 | NA | TRBV10-3 | NA | CATAIPRMNTEAFF | TGTGCCACCGCTATCCCCCGAATGAACACTGAAGCTTTCTTT
TRBJ1-3 | few | TRBV10-3 | NA | CAISDHSSGNTIYF | TGTGCCATCAGTGACCATAGCTCTGGAAACACCATATATTTT
TRBJ2-6 | NA | TRBV27 | NA | CASSPLYIRQVSSGANVLTF | TGTGCCAGCAGTCCACTATATATTCGACAGGTTAGCTCTGGGGCCAACGTCCTGACTTTC
TRBJ2-3 | NA | TRBV4-3 | NA | CASSQNSGFSTDTQYF | TGCGCCAGCAGCCAAAATAGCGGTTTTAGCACAGATACGCAGTATTTT
TRBJ2-5 | NA | TRBV18 | NA | CASSPLSGDETQYF | TGTGCCAGCTCACCCCTATCAGGGGACGAGACCCAGTACTTC
TRBJ2-5 | NA | TRBV28 | TRBD2 | CASSLKTSGSEGTQYF | TGTGCCAGCAGTCTAAAGACTAGCGGGAGTGAAGGGACCCAGTACTTC
TRBJ2-7 | NA | TRBV28 | TRBD2 | CAAGGLAGAHEQYF | TGTGCGGCCGGGGGACTAGCGGGAGCCCACGAGCAGTACTTC
TRBJ2-5 | NA | TRBV9 | TRBD1 | CASSETDGQAETQYF | TGTGCCAGCAGCGAGACGGATGGACAGGCAGAGACCCAGTACTTC
TRBJ2-7 | NA | TRBV7-8 | NA | CASSLQGYEQYF | TGTGCCAGCAGCTTACAGGGTTACGAGCAGTACTTC
TRBJ2-7 | few | TRBV9 | NA | CASSPEGGDYEQYF | TGTGCCAGCAGCCCGGAGGGCGGGGACTACGAGCAGTACTTC
TRBJ1-6 | NA | TRBV7-8 | NA | CASSLPDSNSPLHF | TGTGCCAGCAGCTTACCCGACAGTAATTCACCCCTCCACTTT
TRBJ2-7 | few | TRBV5-4 | NA | CASSSGPLEEQYF | TGTGCCAGCAGCTCCGGCCCTTTGGAGGAGCAGTACTTC
TRBJ2-3 | NA | TRBV19 | NA | CASSIVAGRDTQYF | TGTGCCAGTAGTATAGTGGCAGGGCGAGATACGCAGTATTTT
TRBJ2-7 | NA | TRBV28 | NA | CASSSTGYEQYF | TGTGCCAGCAGTTCGACAGGCTACGAGCAGTACTTC
TRBJ2-5 | NA | TRBV29-1 | NA | CSVGAAPETQYF | TGCAGCGTGGGGGCGGCTCCGGAGACCCAGTACTTC
TRBJ2-3 | once | TRBV27 | TRBD2 | CASSFRLARGDTDTQYF | TGTGCCAGCAGTTTCCGACTAGCCCGGGGGGACACAGATACGCAGTATTTT
TRBJ2-4 | NA | TRBV7-2 | NA | CASSLAQGNDIQYF | TGTGCCAGCAGCTTAGCTCAGGGTAATGACATTCAGTACTTC
TRBJ2-2 | NA | TRBV4-3 | TRBD2 | CASSQERGLAGRTGELFF | TGCGCCAGCAGCCAAGAGAGGGGTCTAGCGGGTAGAACCGGGGAGCTGTTTTTT
TRBJ1-4 | NA | TRBV6-1 | NA | CASFERQYNEKLFF | TGTGCCAGCTTTGAACGCCAGTATAATGAAAAACTGTTTTTT
TRBJ2-7 | few | TRBV5-6 | NA | CASISAYGLPYEQYF | TGTGCCAGCATCTCAGCTTATGGGCTTCCCTACGAGCAGTACTTC
TRBJ2-5 | NA | TRBV10-3 | NA | CAISESSPVQYF | TGTGCCATCAGTGAGTCGTCTCCCGTGCAGTACTTC
TRBJ1-1 | many | TRBV13 | NA | CASSPQRDMTFEGHTEAFF | TGTGCCAGCAGTCCACAAAGGGACATGACCTTCGAGGGGCACACTGAAGCTTTCTTT
TRBJ2-1 | NA | TRBV6-4 | TRBD2 | CASSAYGLAESSYNEQFF | TGTGCCAGCAGTGCCTATGGACTAGCGGAGAGCTCCTACAATGAGCAGTTCTTC
TRBJ2-7 | NA | TRBV27 | NA | CASSGPGVYEQYF | TGTGCCAGCAGTGGCCCGGGGGTATACGAGCAGTACTTC
TRBJ2-1 | NA | TRBV27 | NA | CASSLPRGSSYNEQFF | TGTGCCAGCAGTTTGCCTCGGGGAAGCTCCTACAATGAGCAGTTCTTC
TRBJ1-2 | NA | TRBV6-1 | NA | CASSYGDNYGYTF | TGTGCCAGCAGTTATGGAGATAACTATGGCTACACCTTC
TRBJ2-2 | few | TRBV5-1 | NA | CASSLSRVVGNTGELFF | TGCGCCAGCAGCTTGAGCCGGGTCGTCGGGAACACCGGGGAGCTGTTTTTT
TRBJ2-7 | NA | TRBV28 | TRBD1 | CASRNPRTGGYEQYF | TGTGCCAGCAGGAACCCGCGGACAGGGGGCTACGAGCAGTACTTC